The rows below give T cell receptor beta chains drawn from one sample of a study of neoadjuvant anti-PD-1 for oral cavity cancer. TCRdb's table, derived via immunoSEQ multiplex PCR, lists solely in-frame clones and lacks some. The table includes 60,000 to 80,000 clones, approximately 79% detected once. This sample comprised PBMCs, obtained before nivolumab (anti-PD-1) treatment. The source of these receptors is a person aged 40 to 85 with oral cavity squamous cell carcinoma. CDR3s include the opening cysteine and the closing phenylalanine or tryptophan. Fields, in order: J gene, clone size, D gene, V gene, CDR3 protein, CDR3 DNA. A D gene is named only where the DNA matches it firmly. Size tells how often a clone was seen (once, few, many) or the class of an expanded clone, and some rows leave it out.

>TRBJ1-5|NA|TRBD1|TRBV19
CASSPWGQGHQPQHF
TGTGCCAGTAGTCCCTGGGGACAGGGCCATCAGCCCCAGCATTTT
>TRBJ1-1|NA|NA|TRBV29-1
CSVMQGWNTEAFF
TGCAGCGTTATGCAGGGATGGAACACTGAAGCTTTCTTT
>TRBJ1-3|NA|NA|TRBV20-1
CSAWKGNTIYF
TGCAGTGCTTGGAAAGGAAACACCATATATTTT
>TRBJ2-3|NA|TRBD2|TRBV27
CASSPRTSGRKDTQYF
TGTGCCAGCAGTCCCAGGACTAGCGGTCGAAAAGATACGCAGTATTTT
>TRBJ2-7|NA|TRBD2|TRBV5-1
CASSLWGGGPWYF
TGCGCCAGCAGCTTGTGGGGCGGGGGGCCCTGGTACTTC
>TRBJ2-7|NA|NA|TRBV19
CASSIGVTTYVEQYF
TGTGCCAGTAGTATAGGAGTAACAACGTACGTGGAGCAGTACTTC
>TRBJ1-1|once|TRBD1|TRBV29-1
CSVGQGKPMNTEAFF
TGCAGCGTTGGACAGGGGAAACCTATGAACACTGAAGCTTTCTTT
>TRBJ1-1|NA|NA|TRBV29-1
CSVDRGRGTEAFF
TGCAGCGTTGATAGGGGTCGAGGGACTGAAGCTTTCTTT
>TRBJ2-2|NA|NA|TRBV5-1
CASSLDLRGELFF
TGCGCCAGCAGCTTGGACCTCCGCGGGGAGCTGTTTTTT
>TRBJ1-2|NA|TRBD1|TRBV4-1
CASSLDRVGYTF
TGCGCCAGCAGCCTAGACAGGGTTGGCTACACCTTC
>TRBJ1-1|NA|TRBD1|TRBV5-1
CASSSRLGQATEAFF
TGCGCCAGCAGCTCCCGGCTGGGACAGGCCACTGAAGCTTTCTTT
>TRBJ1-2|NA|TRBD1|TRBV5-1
CASRVGQGAYGYTF
TGCGCCAGCAGGGTCGGACAGGGGGCGTACGGCTACACCTTC
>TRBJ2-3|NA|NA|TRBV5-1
CASSFGEGGADTQYF
TGCGCCAGCAGCTTCGGGGAGGGGGGAGCAGATACGCAGTATTTT
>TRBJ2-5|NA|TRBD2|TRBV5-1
CASSFRSGGQETQYF
TGCGCCAGCAGCTTCCGTAGCGGGGGACAAGAGACCCAGTACTTC
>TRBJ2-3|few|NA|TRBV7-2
CASSPGRSTDTQYF
TGTGCCAGCAGCCCCGGGCGCAGCACAGATACGCAGTATTTT
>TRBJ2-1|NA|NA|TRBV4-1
CASSQPRGGEQFF
TGCGCCAGCAGCCAACCAAGGGGGGGGGAGCAGTTCTTC
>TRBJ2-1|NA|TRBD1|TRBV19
CASSIPLTGTLNEQFF
TGTGCCAGTAGTATCCCGCTGACAGGGACGCTCAATGAGCAGTTCTTC